The clone carrying this T cell receptor (beta chain) was seen repeatedly, ten times or more. This specimen comes from a study of T-cell reconstitution after alpha-beta-depleted transplantation in children. During its preparation, the TCRbeta library received unique molecular identifiers. TCRdb re-called the PCR reads with MiXCR, one entry per CDR3 protein. The table includes approximately 250,000 distinct CDR3 sequences, 9.7% detected once. Germline CDR1 reads SGHRS; CDR2 reads YFSETQ. The CDR3 spans 14 residues. V was shortened by 5 bases and J by 12 bases, with 21 bases between the two germline ends.

Sample: PBMCs from the stem cell graft donor, taken from the stem cell graft. This receptor was taken from a human donor who donated a stem cell graft to a child with SCID. This chain links TRBV5-1 with TRBJ2-1, with a possible D match to TRBD1 (5 bases). Here the CDR3 reads CASRSDSIVGLQFF. DNA for the CDR3: TGCGCCAGCAGGTCTGACTCGATAGTGGGGCTGCAGTTCTTC.